Each of the 32 T cell receptor beta chains below was sequenced from the same sample in a study of blood T cell repertoires in COVID-19 (TCRdb year 2020). The library was made by the immunoSEQ multiplex PCR assay. As stored in TCRdb, this immuneACCESS dataset retains in-frame rearrangements with V and J assigned. A fraction of the clones does not appear; measured against another copy, unresolved V genes explain less than half of the discrepancy, and the remainder lacks a known reason. This sample gives some 190,000 clones in total; almost 90% of them show up just once. 1.5% of the sample comes from the top ten. The sequencing input was peripheral blood. The receptors come from a man aged 18 to 29 with active or convalescent COVID-19.

The rearrangement links TRBV29-1 to TRBJ2-7; possibly TRBD1 for D (6 bases). The V gene's germline CDR1 is SQVTM and CDR2 ANQGSEA. This CDR3 has 13 amino acids. The ends were cut back, 4 bases at V and 1 base at J, with 11 bases in the middle. The chain's CDR3 is CSVVRQASYEQYF. Written as DNA, the CDR3 is TGCAGCGTTGTCAGACAGGCTTCCTACGAGCAGTACTTC.

The chain recombines TRBV29-1 with TRBJ2-3, with 13 bases fitting TRBD2. The germline V gene has CDR1 SQVTM and CDR2 ANQGSEA. The CDR3 is made up of 15 amino acids. The V segment lost 5 bases and the J segment 7 bases; nucleotides outside the gene matches: 9. CDR3 in DNA: TGCAGCGTTACCAGGGGGACTAGCGGGATGAATACGCAGTATTTT. The encoded protein is CSVTRGTSGMNTQYF.

This sequence joins TRBV6-4 and TRBJ1-6; D might be TRBD1 (6 bases). CDR1 is MRHNA and CDR2 is SNTAGT in the germline V gene. The length of the CDR3 is 13 residues. Deletions cut 4 bases from V and 7 bases from J, with 8 bases between. CDR3 coding DNA: TGTGCCAGCAGTGCGCAGGGGAATTCACCCCTCCACTTT. Translation: CASSAQGNSPLHF.

The gene calls are TRBV5-8 and TRBJ2-7; the D gene is possibly TRBD1 (5 bases). The CDR3 loop spans 11 amino acids. The V gene lost 6 bases and the J gene lost 4 bases, with 8 bases spanning the gap. Per germline, CDR1 SGHTS and CDR2 YDEGEE. The DNA for the CDR3 is TGTGCCAGCACCAGGGTTTACGAGCAGTACTTC. Its protein is CASTRVYEQYF. The complete variable domain, with remaining parts taken from reference TRBV5-8 and TRBJ2-7, reads EAGVTQSPTHLIKTRGQQATLRCSPISGHTSVYWYQQALGLGLQFLLWYDEGEERNRGNFPPRFSGRQFPNYSSELNVNALELEDSALYLCASTRVYEQYFGPGTRLTVT.

The chain carries TRBV27 and TRBJ1-3; the D gene is possibly TRBD1 (6 bases). Deletions cut 1 base from V and 0 bases from J, with 13 bases between. The germline V gene has CDR1 MNHEY and CDR2 SMNVEV (reference sequence). The CDR3 has 17 amino acids. In DNA, the CDR3 is TGTGCCAGCAGTTTATTCCGACAGGCGGGCTCTGGAAACACCATATATTTT. The encoded protein is CASSLFRQAGSGNTIYF.

The CDR3 spells CASESSGSWGTQYF. The CDR3 DNA sequence: TGTGCCAGCGAGTCTAGCGGGAGCTGGGGTACGCAGTATTTT. V is TRBV6-6 and J is TRBJ2-3, with 10 bases fitting TRBD2. This CDR3 has 14 residues. Germline CDR1 MNHNY, CDR2 SVGAGI (reference sequence). Unmatched junction bases numbered 10, after V lost 8 bases and J lost 8 bases.

The chain combines TRBV2 with TRBJ2-1; D possibly corresponds to TRBD2 (5 bases). This CDR3 is built from 13 residues. Trimming stripped 7 bases from V and 2 bases from J, with 9 bases between. CDR1 is SNHLY and CDR2 is FYNNEI in the germline V gene. This chain's CDR3 is CASTRVTYNEQFF. The CDR3, as DNA: TGTGCCAGCACGAGGGTTACCTACAATGAGCAGTTCTTC.

The chain links TRBV3-1 (or the pseudogene TRBV3-2) to TRBJ2-1; 7 bases line up with TRBD2. J was trimmed by 5 bases and V by 2 bases; bases with no gene match: 6. The germline V gene encodes CDR1 LGHDT and CDR2 YNNKEL (reference sequence). The CDR3 extends over 15 amino acids. The CDR3 coding sequence is TGTGCCAGCAGCCAAATCAGACTAGCAGACAATGAGCAGTTCTTC. This translates into CASSQIRLADNEQFF.

The rearrangement uses TRBV4-2 and TRBJ2-1; 11 nucleotides align to TRBD2. V dropped 4 bases and J dropped 0; count of bases not matched to a gene: 17. This CDR3 is 21 amino acids long. CDR1 is LGHNA, CDR2 YNFKEQ, per germline. The CDR3 sequence is CASSRKPGLADQKVSYNEQFF. CDR3 in DNA: TGTGCCAGCAGCCGGAAGCCGGGACTAGCGGATCAGAAAGTCTCCTACAATGAGCAGTTCTTC.

The chain has TRBV19 and TRBJ2-3, with 12 bases aligning to TRBD2. V trimming: 3 bases; J trimming: 4 bases; junction bases outside the gene matches: 8. Germline lookup yields CDR1 LNHDA and CDR2 SQIVND (reference sequence). The CDR3 length is 17 residues. CDR3 region: CASSIFPLAGGPDTQYF. CDR3 DNA: TGTGCCAGTAGTATTTTCCCTCTAGCGGGAGGGCCAGATACGCAGTATTTT.

This clone was observed a single time. The chain uses TRBV7-8 and TRBJ2-7; D gene unclear. The V end lost 1 base, the J end lost 0 bases, and 7 bases lay between the germline ends. The germline gives CDR1 SGHVS, CDR2 FQNEAQ. The CDR3 is made up of 14 amino acids. CDR3 protein: CASSLVFSSYEQYF. CDR3 nucleotides: TGTGCCAGCAGCTTAGTTTTTAGCTCCTACGAGCAGTACTTC.

The CDR3 sequence is CASSQVPGLEQYF. DNA for the CDR3: TGTGCCAGCAGCCAAGTTCCAGGGCTCGAGCAGTACTTC. The V and J genes are TRBV3-1 (or the pseudogene TRBV3-2) and TRBJ2-7, with D perhaps matching TRBD1 (5 bases). V dropped 1 base and J dropped 6 bases, with 10 bases sitting between them. CDR3 length: 13 residues. Germline-derived CDR1 and CDR2 are LGHDT and YNNKEL (reference sequence).

This chain joins TRBV7-9 and TRBJ2-1; TRBD2 agrees at 10 bases. The CDR3 runs 16 residues. The V gene end was trimmed by 5 bases and the J gene end by 1 base; junction bases not matched to a gene: 5. Germline CDR1 reads SEHNR; CDR2 reads FQNEAQ (reference sequence). The CDR3 DNA follows: TGTGCCAGCAGCCCTAGCGGGAGTGGTTCCTACAATGAGCAGTTCTTC. It is translated as CASSPSGSGSYNEQFF.

This sequence joins TRBV6-2 or TRBV6-3 and TRBJ2-3, with 8 positions matching TRBD1. Germline CDR1 is MNHEY and CDR2 is SVGEGT. The CDR3 consists of 15 residues. V lost 4 bases and J lost 1; bases outside the gene matches: 4. CDR3 coding DNA: TGTGCCAGCAGTTTACAGGGGGTAGGCACAGATACGCAGTATTTT. Translated, it gives CASSLQGVGTDTQYF.

CDR3 sequence (DNA): TGTGCCAGTACCCCGGGGTTAAACTCTGGAAACACCATATATTTT. Its protein is CASTPGLNSGNTIYF. J is TRBJ1-3 and V is TRBV19; unclear D gene. The CDR3 is made up of 15 amino acids. From germline, CDR1 is LNHDA and CDR2 SQIVND (reference sequence). Between the trimmed V and J ends, which lost 7 bases and 0 bases, there was a span of 13 bases. Complete variable domain (other parts from reference TRBV19 and TRBJ1-3): DGGITQSPKYLFRKEGQNVTLSCEQNLNHDAMYWYRQDPGQGLRLIYYSQIVNDFQKGDIAEGYSVSREKKESFPLTVTSAQKNPTAFYLCASTPGLNSGNTIYFGEGSWLTVV.

This sequence joins TRBV18 and TRBJ1-5; TRBD1 matches 7 bases. From germline, CDR1 is KGHSH and CDR2 LQKENI. This CDR3 is built from 15 residues. Trimming took 1 base from V and 5 from J; bases not matched to a gene: 5. The CDR3: CASSPQGAGDQPQHF. The CDR3 nucleotides are TGTGCCAGCTCACCACAGGGGGCCGGAGATCAGCCCCAGCATTTT.

The chain recombines TRBV10-3 with TRBJ1-5, with D perhaps matching TRBD1 (5 bases). The CDR3 totals 14 residues. V lost 3 bases, J lost 7 bases, and 13 bases lay in between. Germline CDR1 reads ENHRY; CDR2 reads SYGVKD. The CDR3 DNA follows: TGTGCCATCAGTGATCCCCAGGGCGGCCAGCCCCAGCATTTT. This gives the protein CAISDPQGGQPQHF.

This sequence joins TRBV7-8 and TRBJ2-1; 8 positions match TRBD1. Losses at the gene ends were 1 base for V and 0 bases for J; bases not matched to a gene: 5. The CDR3 has 17 residues. Germline lookup yields CDR1 SGHVS and CDR2 FQNEAQ. The CDR3 DNA reads TGTGCCAGCAGCTTAGTTGAGGGACAGGTCTCCTACAATGAGCAGTTCTTC. Encoded protein: CASSLVEGQVSYNEQFF.

This chain joins TRBV25-1 and TRBJ2-3; D is perhaps TRBD2 (6 bases). V shed 0 bases and J shed 0 bases, with 10 bases lying between them. This CDR3 has 16 amino acids. Looked up from germline, CDR1 is MGHDK and CDR2 is SYGVNS. CDR3 protein: CASSEYGGTSTDTQYF. The DNA for the CDR3 is TGTGCCAGCAGTGAATACGGCGGGACTAGCACAGATACGCAGTATTTT.

This chain uses TRBV3-1 (or the pseudogene TRBV3-2) with TRBJ1-4; the D is unclear. V shed 0 bases and J shed 16 bases, with 15 bases lying between them. CDR3 length equals 13 residues. The germline gives CDR1 LGHDT, CDR2 YNNKEL (reference sequence). The CDR3 DNA reads TGTGCCAGCAGCCAAGATAGTACGACAAACCCGTTTTTT. Its translation is CASSQDSTTNPFF.

V is TRBV28 and J is TRBJ1-6, with 8 bases identical to TRBD1. Germline CDR1 and CDR2: MDHEN and SYDVKM. This CDR3 region has 15 residues. V gave up 5 bases and J gave up 5 bases; unmatched junction bases: 5. CDR3 coding DNA: TGTGCCAGCAGTCCCCCGACAGGGGATAATTCACCCCTCCACTTT. It translates to CASSPPTGDNSPLHF.

DNA of the CDR3: TGTGCCAGCAGCCAAGGTCCCAGGGCGTCGCCCCAAGAGACCCAGTACTTC. This encodes CASSQGPRASPQETQYF. The chain couples TRBV14 to TRBJ2-5; D perhaps matches TRBD1 (5 bases). In germline, CDR1 is SGHDN, CDR2 FVKESK. V was shortened by 1 base and J by 1 base, with 16 bases between the two germline ends. This CDR3 has 17 amino acids.

The chain links TRBV3-1 (or the pseudogene TRBV3-2) to TRBJ2-1; 8 bases fit TRBD1. The CDR3 contains 12 residues. The germline V gene has CDR1 LGHDT and CDR2 YNNKEL (reference sequence). V lost 0 bases to trimming and J lost 15 bases; unmatched junction nucleotides: 4. CDR3 loop: CASSQDPGQAFF. The CDR3 DNA reads as TGTGCCAGCAGCCAAGATCCGGGACAGGCGTTCTTC.

The rearrangement joins TRBV10-3 to TRBJ1-2, with 7 bases fitting TRBD1. With 5 bases clipped from V and 6 bases from J, the junction kept 3 bases outside the gene matches. Germline V gene data show CDR1 as ENHRY and CDR2 as SYGVKD. The length of the CDR3 is 12 residues. The CDR3 nucleotides are TGTGCCATCAGTTCAACAGGGGATGGCTACACCTTC. Translated: CAISSTGDGYTF.

This clone has more than one count but fewer than ten. The V and J genes are TRBV9 and TRBJ1-5; weak D call: TRBD1 (6 bases). The CDR3 is 13 residues long. Trimming removed 4 bases at V and 4 bases at J, with 9 bases between. Germline V gives CDR1 SGDLS, CDR2 YYNGEE. CDR3 protein: CASSRTDNQPQHF. CDR3 in DNA: TGTGCCAGCAGCAGGACAGATAATCAGCCCCAGCATTTT. Complete variable domain (other parts from reference TRBV9 and TRBJ1-5): DSGVTQTPKHLITATGQRVTLRCSPRSGDLSVYWYQQSLDQGLQFLIQYYNGEERAKGNILERFSAQQFPDLHSELNLSSLELGDSALYFCASSRTDNQPQHFGDGTRLSIL.

This sequence joins TRBV5-1 and TRBJ2-1; 13 positions agree with TRBD2. Unmatched junction bases numbered 4, after V lost 4 bases and J lost 6 bases. Per germline, CDR1 SGHRS and CDR2 YFSETQ. The CDR3 has 15 amino acids. The CDR3 DNA sequence: TGCGCCAGCAGCGACCGACTAGCGGGAGGCAATGAGCAGTTCTTC. Translating gives CASSDRLAGGNEQFF. The full variable domain, with the rest looked up from reference TRBV5-1 and TRBJ2-1, is KAGVTQTPRYLIKTRGQQVTLSCSPISGHRSVSWYQQTPGQGLQFLFEYFSETQRNKGNFPGRFSGRQFSNSRSEMNVSTLELGDSALYLCASSDRLAGGNEQFFGPGTRLTVL.

This clone was recorded a few times. J is TRBJ2-1 and V is TRBV27; 9 bases fit TRBD2. V gave up 6 bases and J gave up 0 bases; unmatched junction bases: 6. The CDR3 extends over 16 amino acids. Germline V gene sequence: CDR1 MNHEY, CDR2 SMNVEV (reference sequence). CDR3 amino acids: CASRRTSASSYNEQFF. The CDR3 coding sequence is TGTGCCAGCAGAAGGACTAGCGCAAGCTCCTACAATGAGCAGTTCTTC.

The V call is TRBV29-1, the J call TRBJ1-1, with 8 bases identical to TRBD1. CDR3 length equals 13 residues. CDR1 and CDR2 from the germline V gene are SQVTM and ANQGSEA. Unmatched junction bases numbered 10, after V lost 8 bases and J lost 5 bases. The CDR3 region has the DNA TGCAGCTCCGACAGGGGCCGGGGGACTGAAGCTTTCTTT. Amino acid sequence: CSSDRGRGTEAFF. Drawing the rest from reference TRBV29-1 and TRBJ1-1, the complete variable domain is SAVISQKPSRDICQRGTSLTIQCQVDSQVTMMFWYRQQPGQSLTLIATANQGSEATYESGFVIDKFPISRPNLTFSTLTVSNMSPEDSSIYLCSSDRGRGTEAFFGQGTRLTVV.

This sequence joins TRBV28 and TRBJ1-5, with D tentatively TRBD1 (6 bases). Trimming pared 8 bases from V and 4 bases from J, leaving 15 bases between. Germline V lookup: CDR1 MDHEN, CDR2 SYDVKM. CDR3 length: 14 amino acids. The CDR3 DNA is TGTGCCAGCGGGGTAGGGGGAAAAAATCAGCCCCAGCATTTT. Residues: CASGVGGKNQPQHF.

Many counts were recorded for this clone. The CDR3 coding sequence is TGTGCCAGCAGTGGGACTAGCGGCACAGATACGCAGTATTTT. It yields the protein CASSGTSGTDTQYF. The chain has TRBV6-4 and TRBJ2-3, with 9 bases identical to TRBD2. The germline CDR1 and CDR2 sequences are MRHNA and SNTAGT. The CDR3 runs 14 residues. V dropped 4 bases and J dropped 1; count of bases not matched to a gene: 0.

This clone appeared once. This chain uses TRBV19 with TRBJ1-6; D remains ambiguous. The length of the CDR3 is 14 residues. CDR1 and CDR2 (germline): LNHDA, SQIVND (reference sequence). V lost 3 bases and J lost 8, with 11 bases in between. For the CDR3, the DNA is TGTGCCAGTAGTATCGGGGTCCGGGATTCACCCCTCCACTTT. This sequence encodes CASSIGVRDSPLHF.

The chain links TRBV18 to TRBJ2-7, with 9 bases aligning to TRBD1. Germline V gene data show CDR1 as KGHSH and CDR2 as LQKENI. V lost 6 bases and J lost 4; bases outside the gene matches: 7. The CDR3 contains 14 residues. The CDR3 DNA reads TGTGCCAGCTCTCCCGGGACAGGGAATTACGAGCAGTACTTC. Translation: CASSPGTGNYEQYF.